The T cell receptor beta chain under discussion was sequenced for a study of cytomegalovirus exposure and HLA in healthy donors. Regarding the study as a whole: Specificity of a few CMV-associated chains for CMV antigens was verified in vitro.

The CDR3 loop spans 11 amino acids. Germline values: CDR1 GTSNPN, CDR2 SVGIG (reference sequence). Trimming pared 0 bases from V and 7 bases from J, leaving 4 bases between. As to this clone: Its specificity is unknown. The same CDR3 can be traced to other DNA sequences in this sample.

The PCR ran on 60 Vbeta and 13 Jbeta primers. Method: immunoSEQ multiplex PCR; TCRdb's copy keeps in-frame clones and lacks some. The sample carries 100,000 to 150,000 clones, about 82% recorded once. This sequence originates from a boy younger than 18 in good health and CMV-seronegative. Sample: PBMCs. The chain couples TRBV30 to TRBJ2-1; the D is unclear. Here the CDR3 reads CAWSVRNEQFF. DNA for the CDR3: TGTGCCTGGAGTGTGAGGAATGAGCAGTTCTTC.